The text below deals with one T cell receptor (beta chain). These data come from a study of CD8 T cells in Susac syndrome. The CDR3 contains 13 residues. CDR1 and CDR2 from the germline V gene are SNHLY and FYNNEI. Trimming took 9 bases from V and 2 from J, leaving 13 bases between them. A quantity of about 0.45 to 1 ug RNA underwent reverse transcription using random hexamers. TCRdb reanalysed the immunoSEQ multiplex PCR reads using MiXCR and keeps one entry per CDR3 protein. The sample holds hundreds of thousands of distinct CDR3 sequences, 85% to 95% seen once. TEMRA cells were FACS-enriched, with CD8+ and CD4+ T cells isolated negatively.

What was sequenced was CD4+ T cells from PBMCs. The sequence derives from a human donor with multiple sclerosis. The gene calls are TRBV2 and TRBJ2-5; D is perhaps TRBD2 (5 bases). The CDR3, as DNA: TGTGCCAGGTCGGTTACTAGACAAGAGACCCAGTACTTC. As protein: CARSVTRQETQYF.